This T cell receptor beta chain was retrieved from a study of blood T cell repertoires in COVID-19. On the study more broadly: Donors in the United States, Italy and Spain gave samples during acute or convalescent COVID-19. In each case, the material was cDNA or gDNA derived from T cells, B-cell-depleted T cells, or PBMCs.

The CDR3 has 15 amino acids. Germline assignment: CDR1 SGHTA and CDR2 FQGNSA. V was clipped by 1 base and J by 5 bases; unmatched bases: 6. How the authors handled the data: Quantification of nucleated cells was approximated via reference gene primer amplification. TCRdb's copy holds only in-frame clones and misses some; the assay was immunoSEQ multiplex PCR. That table supplies the V and J calls and clone size; D and trimming were determined from the DNA. The table shows about 170,000 clones, with around 82% occurring only once. The chain carries TRBV7-2 and TRBJ2-3; 7 bases line up with TRBD1. The source of this sequence is a woman older than 75 with acute or convalescent COVID-19. Sequencing was done on a sample of peripheral blood. Here the CDR3 reads CASSLERGLGDTQYF. The CDR3 DNA sequence: TGTGCCAGCAGCTTAGAGAGGGGGCTGGGAGATACGCAGTATTTT.